One and the same sample provided the 9 T cell receptor beta chains below, sequenced in a study of cytomegalovirus exposure and HLA in healthy donors. PCR employed 60 Vbeta and 13 Jbeta primers. Sequenced by immunoSEQ multiplex PCR; TCRdb stores in-frame clones only, minus some. The data contain about 120,000 clones, around a tenth of them seen just once; the ten biggest clones take up less than 4%. Sample: PBMCs. The receptors shown here come from a man aged 25-45 years in good health and CMV-seronegative.

The chain couples TRBV5-4 to TRBJ2-7; 8 bases align to TRBD2. V was pared by 2 bases and J by 0 bases, with 4 bases of the junction left unmatched. The V gene's germline CDR1 is SGHNT and CDR2 YYREEE (reference sequence). The CDR3 runs 15 residues. The CDR3 region is CASSFGSGASYEQYF. In nucleotides, the CDR3 is TGTGCCAGCAGCTTTGGTAGCGGGGCCTCCTACGAGCAGTACTTC.

This clone came up a few times. This chain links TRBV9 with TRBJ2-7; TRBD1 matches 7 bases. Germline CDR1 SGDLS, CDR2 YYNGEE. There are 15 residues in the CDR3. Losses at the gene ends were 3 bases for V and 2 bases for J; bases not matched to a gene: 8. The CDR3 sequence is CASSARTGEAYEQYF. The CDR3 DNA reads TGTGCCAGCAGCGCCCGGACAGGCGAGGCCTACGAGCAGTACTTC. The whole variable domain, remainder taken from reference TRBV9 and TRBJ2-7, is DSGVTQTPKHLITATGQRVTLRCSPRSGDLSVYWYQQSLDQGLQFLIQYYNGEERAKGNILERFSAQQFPDLHSELNLSSLELGDSALYFCASSARTGEAYEQYFGPGTRLTVT.

This clone has just a few counts. The chain links TRBV2 to TRBJ1-6; 9 bases line up with TRBD1. The CDR3 loop spans 13 amino acids. The germline gives CDR1 SNHLY, CDR2 FYNNEI. The V segment lost 7 bases and the J segment 8 bases; nucleotides outside the gene matches: 3. The CDR3 DNA reads TGTGCCAGCACGGACAGGGGTTATTCACCCCTCCACTTT. It specifies CASTDRGYSPLHF.

This clone has more than one count but fewer than ten. This chain links TRBV5-1 with TRBJ1-1, with D hard to call. Germline V gene sequence: CDR1 SGHRS, CDR2 YFSETQ. V lost 5 bases, J lost 3 bases, and 17 bases lay in between. The CDR3 has 15 residues. CDR3 region: CASRVESSWDTEAFF. CDR3 DNA: TGCGCCAGCAGGGTGGAGTCTTCGTGGGACACTGAAGCTTTCTTT.

There are a few counts of this clone. This chain connects TRBV18 to TRBJ2-7; D may be TRBD2 (7 bases). The CDR3 has 15 amino acids. Trimming removed 6 bases from V and 2 bases from J, with 17 bases in between. CDR1 and CDR2 from the germline V gene are KGHSH and LQKENI. CDR3 DNA sequence: TGTGCCAGCTCCCCCCTGGGGGGGCCTACCTACGAGCAGTACTTC. It encodes CASSPLGGPTYEQYF. The whole variable domain, remainder taken from reference TRBV18 and TRBJ2-7, is NAGVMQNPRHLVRRRGQEARLRCSPMKGHSHVYWYRQLPEEGLKFMVYLQKENIIDESGMPKERFSAEFPKEGPSILRIQQVVRGDSAAYFCASSPLGGPTYEQYFGPGTRLTVT.

This clone has only a few counts. The gene calls are TRBV6-1 and TRBJ2-7, with 9 bases aligning to TRBD1. Germline CDR1 reads MNHNS; CDR2 reads SASEGT. The V gene end was trimmed by 6 bases and the J gene end by 13 bases; junction bases not matched to a gene: 13. This CDR3 is built from 13 residues. The CDR3 DNA follows: TGTGCCAGCAGAACCGACATTGAGGGACAGGGATACTTC. As protein: CASRTDIEGQGYF.

This clone came up a few times. This rearrangement joins TRBV15 to TRBJ1-4; weak D call: TRBD1 (5 bases). This CDR3 has 13 residues. From germline, CDR1 is LNHNV and CDR2 YYDKDF (reference sequence). V was cut by 6 bases and J by 6 bases, with 11 bases left in between. The CDR3 spells CATRGGVDEKLFF. In nucleotides, the CDR3 is TGTGCCACCAGGGGAGGGGTGGATGAAAAACTGTTTTTT. The whole variable domain, filled in from reference TRBV15 and TRBJ1-4, reads DAMVIQNPRYQVTQFGKPVTLSCSQTLNHNVMYWYQQKSSQAPKLLFHYYDKDFNNEADTPDNFQSRRPNTSFCFLDIRSPGLGDTAMYLCATRGGVDEKLFFGSGTQLSVL.

CDR3 in DNA: TGTGCCAGCAGTTACTCCCGTGGACTAGCGGGAGGCGAGCAGTACTTC. Amino acid sequence: CASSYSRGLAGGEQYF. The genes are TRBV6-5 and TRBJ2-7; 14 nucleotides align to TRBD2. V was pared by 0 bases and J by 6 bases, with 4 bases of the junction left unmatched. In germline, CDR1 is MNHEY, CDR2 SVGAGI. This CDR3 spans 16 amino acids.

The table lists this clone with a few counts. The chain combines TRBV27 with TRBJ2-3, with TRBD2 matching 9 bases. Per the germline V gene, CDR1 is MNHEY and CDR2 is SMNVEV (reference sequence). CDR3 size: 14 residues. The V and J ends lost 5 bases and 0 bases, in that order; junction bases with no gene match: 0. The CDR3 reads CASSTSGSTDTQYF. The CDR3 nucleotides are TGTGCCAGCAGTACTAGCGGGAGCACAGATACGCAGTATTTT.